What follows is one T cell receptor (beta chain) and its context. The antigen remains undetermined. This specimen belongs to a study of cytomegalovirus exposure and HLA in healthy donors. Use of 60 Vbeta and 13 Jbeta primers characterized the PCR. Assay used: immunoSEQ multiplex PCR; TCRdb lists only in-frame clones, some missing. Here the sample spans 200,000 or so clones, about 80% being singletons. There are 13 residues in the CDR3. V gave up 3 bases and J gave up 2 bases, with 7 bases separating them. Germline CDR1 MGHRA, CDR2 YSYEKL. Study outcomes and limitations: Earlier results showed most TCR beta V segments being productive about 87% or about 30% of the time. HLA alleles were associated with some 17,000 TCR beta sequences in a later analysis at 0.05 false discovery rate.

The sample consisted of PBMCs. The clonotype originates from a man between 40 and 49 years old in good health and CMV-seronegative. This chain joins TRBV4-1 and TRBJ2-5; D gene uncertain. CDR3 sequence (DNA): TGCGCCAGCAGCCAGAGCGTACAAGAGACCCAGTACTTC. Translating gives CASSQSVQETQYF.